The 21 T cell receptor beta chains presented below share a single source sample, sequenced in a study of blood T cells in healthy people across ages (dated by TCRdb to 2013 to 2016). The library was made by 5' RACE. Instrument on record: Illumina HiSeq 2500. A second roughly 7 to 11 cycle PCR used a sample-barcoded 5' primer and a J-beta primer mix. TCRdb reworked the public reads: Q25 trimming with fastp, MiXCR clone assembly, productive beta chains retained. When rows share a CDR3 protein, they turn into one entry using the most common DNA and genes. Here the sample has about 1.8 million distinct CDR3 sequences; about 50% occur a single time. The top ten clones comprise over 2% of the sample. Sequencing input: blood. The receptors were sampled from a woman in her thirties or forties in good health.

The rearrangement uses TRBV2 and TRBJ2-3; D call uncertain. The CDR3 length is 15 residues. Deletions cut 1 base from V and 2 bases from J, with 10 bases between. CDR1 is SNHLY and CDR2 is FYNNEI in the germline V gene. CDR3 sequence (DNA): TGTGCCAGCAGTGAAGGGATGACTCACACAGATACGCAGTATTTT. Translating it yields CASSEGMTHTDTQYF.

This clonotype was counted only a few times. The V gene is TRBV27, the J gene TRBJ2-1, with 10 positions matching TRBD2. Germline loops: CDR1 MNHEY, CDR2 SMNVEV (reference sequence). V dropped 8 bases and J dropped 6; count of bases not matched to a gene: 10. The CDR3 loop spans 15 amino acids. In DNA form, the CDR3 reads TGTGCCAGCGCCCCCAGCGGGGGGGCCGCCAATGAGCAGTTCTTC. Translating gives CASAPSGGAANEQFF.

This clonotype occurred a few times. The V gene is TRBV6-1, the J gene TRBJ2-3, with 9 positions matching TRBD1. The CDR3 sequence is 14 residues long. CDR1 and CDR2 (germline): MNHNS, SASEGT. After removal of 7 bases from V and 3 bases from J, the junction contained 5 bases not matched to a gene. For the CDR3, the DNA is TGTGCCAGCACCGGGACAGGGAGAACAGATACGCAGTATTTT. Amino acid sequence: CASTGTGRTDTQYF.

The chain couples TRBV4-3 to TRBJ2-6, with D uncertain. This CDR3 is 13 amino acids long. Trimming removed 2 bases from V and 8 bases from J, with 7 bases in between. The germline V gene has CDR1 LGHNA and CDR2 YSLEER. CDR3 bases: TGCGCCAGCAGCCAATCCTCGCCCAACGTCCTGACTTTC. It specifies CASSQSSPNVLTF.

In this sample, this clonotype turned up a few times. The V and J genes are TRBV28 and TRBJ2-7; maybe TRBD2 (6 bases). The tail of the sequence fits TRBJ2-5 better, so the J call may be wrong. This CDR3 has 14 residues. Per germline, CDR1 MDHEN and CDR2 SYDVKM. The CDR3 spells CASSSGDAGETQYF. DNA of the CDR3: TGTGCCAGCAGTTCGGGGGACGCAGGGGAGACCCAGTACTTC.

This chain links TRBV9 with TRBJ1-4; possibly TRBD1 for D (6 bases). Trimming stripped 0 bases from V and 7 bases from J, with 16 bases between. The CDR3 runs 16 residues. The germline V gene encodes CDR1 SGDLS and CDR2 YYNGEE. CDR3 in DNA: TGTGCCAGCAGCGTAGTTACAGGGCAGGTTGGTGAAAAACTGTTTTTT. As protein: CASSVVTGQVGEKLFF. The full variable domain, with the rest looked up from reference TRBV9 and TRBJ1-4, is DSGVTQTPKHLITATGQRVTLRCSPRSGDLSVYWYQQSLDQGLQFLIQYYNGEERAKGNILERFSAQQFPDLHSELNLSSLELGDSALYFCASSVVTGQVGEKLFFGSGTQLSVL.

V gene TRBV20-1 combines with J gene TRBJ2-3, with D unclear. Germline V lookup: CDR1 DFQATT, CDR2 SNEGSKA (reference sequence). Trimming took 4 bases from V and 2 from J, leaving 7 bases between them. The CDR3 runs 12 residues. CDR3 amino acids: CSATDATDTQYF. CDR3 sequence (DNA): TGCAGTGCTACCGACGCCACAGATACGCAGTATTTT.

The sample holds many counts of this clonotype. The V gene is TRBV29-1, the J gene TRBJ1-2; D remains ambiguous. The CDR3 extends over 11 amino acids. Trimming left V 4 bases short and J 2 bases short, with 5 bases between. In germline, CDR1 is SQVTM, CDR2 ANQGSEA. CDR3 DNA: TGCAGCGTTGGAGGGAACTATGGCTACACCTTC. It encodes CSVGGNYGYTF.

The J gene is TRBJ1-1, the V gene TRBV7-9, with 7 bases fitting TRBD1. V shed 5 bases, J shed 8 bases, and the junction held 8 bases outside the gene matches. Germline values: CDR1 SEHNR, CDR2 FQNEAQ (reference sequence). The CDR3 runs to 13 residues. CDR3 sequence (DNA): TGTGCCAGCAGCGCCCAAGGGACAGTAGAAGCTTTCTTT. Protein: CASSAQGTVEAFF.

On this clonotype itself: A much more abundant neighbour one base away suggests this may be a read error. The chain joins TRBV29-1 to TRBJ2-5; D is uncertain. Per germline, CDR1 SQVTM and CDR2 ANQGSEA. Trimming took 1 base from V and 11 from J, leaving 20 bases between them. CDR3 length: 14 amino acids. The chain's CDR3 is CSVEGPGSYNEQYF. The CDR3 nucleotides read TGCAGCGTTGAAGGGCCAGGATCCTACAATGAGCAGTACTTC.

The chain uses TRBV14 and TRBJ2-7; D is unresolved. Deletions cut 2 bases from V and 0 bases from J, with 11 bases between. The CDR3 runs to 15 residues. CDR1 SGHDN and CDR2 FVKESK come from the germline V gene. Written as DNA, the CDR3 is TGTGCCAGCAGCCAACAGGCGGCGAGCTCCTACGAGCAGTACTTC. It yields the protein CASSQQAASSYEQYF.

In this sample, this clonotype turned up a few times. J is TRBJ2-1 and V is TRBV5-5; TRBD2 matches at 8 bases. The germline CDR1 and CDR2 sequences are SGHKS and YYEKEE (reference sequence). The length of the CDR3 is 15 residues. V shed 4 bases and J 9 bases; nucleotides not matched to a gene: 12. This CDR3 is CASSPGTSVRGEQFF. The CDR3, as DNA: TGTGCCAGCAGCCCCGGGACTAGTGTTCGCGGTGAGCAGTTCTTC.

V and J are TRBV19 and TRBJ2-7; 7 bases agree with TRBD1. J lost 2 bases, V lost 5 bases, and 9 bases had no gene match. CDR1 is LNHDA and CDR2 is SQIVND in the germline V gene (reference sequence). CDR3 length: 15 amino acids. The CDR3 nucleotides read TGTGCCAGTAGTCGTGTTGGCAGGGGGACCTACGAGCAGTACTTC. Its translation: CASSRVGRGTYEQYF.

This clonotype was counted once. This chain connects TRBV2 to TRBJ1-2, with TRBD1 matching over 7 bases. V dropped 0 bases and J dropped 8; count of bases not matched to a gene: 3. The germline CDR1 and CDR2 sequences are SNHLY and FYNNEI. The CDR3 runs 13 residues. The CDR3: CASSEAQGKGYTF. CDR3 nucleotides: TGTGCCAGCAGTGAAGCACAGGGGAAGGGCTACACCTTC.

This chain links TRBV20-1 with TRBJ2-1; D possibly matches TRBD1 or TRBD2 (7 bases each). This CDR3 comprises 16 residues. V was cut by 0 bases and J by 5 bases, with 17 bases left in between. The V gene's germline CDR1 is DFQATT and CDR2 SNEGSKA (reference sequence). CDR3 sequence reads: CSARDRGGETHNEQFF. The CDR3 nucleotides are TGCAGTGCTAGAGACAGGGGGGGGGAGACCCACAATGAGCAGTTCTTC.

The sample holds a few counts of this clonotype. This rearrangement joins TRBV7-2 to TRBJ2-3; 7 bases align to TRBD1. CDR1 is SGHTA, CDR2 FQGNSA, per germline. This CDR3 is 13 amino acids long. After removal of 5 bases from V and 6 bases from J, the junction contained 5 bases not matched to a gene. The CDR3 coding sequence is TGTGCCAGCAGCGTCCCCAGGGGGGATACGCAGTATTTT. This gives the protein CASSVPRGDTQYF. Based on the CDR3 plus reference TRBV7-2 and TRBJ2-3, the full variable domain is GAGVSQSPSNKVTEKGKDVELRCDPISGHTALYWYRQSLGQGLEFLIYFQGNSAPDKSGLPSDRFSAERTGGSVSTLTIQRTQQEDSAVYLCASSVPRGDTQYFGPGTRLTVL.

V usage is TRBV7-2 and J usage is TRBJ2-2; D perhaps matches TRBD1 (6 bases). Germline CDR1 SGHTA, CDR2 FQGNSA. The germline V and J ends were trimmed by 7 bases and 0 bases, with 21 bases remaining between them. This CDR3 has 18 amino acids. CDR3 in amino acids: CASTATGRTISNTGELFF. CDR3 DNA: TGTGCCAGCACCGCGACAGGCCGAACAATTTCGAACACCGGGGAGCTGTTTTTT. Complete variable domain (other parts from reference TRBV7-2 and TRBJ2-2): GAGVSQSPSNKVTEKGKDVELRCDPISGHTALYWYRQSLGQGLEFLIYFQGNSAPDKSGLPSDRFSAERTGGSVSTLTIQRTQQEDSAVYLCASTATGRTISNTGELFFGEGSRLTVL.

There are a few counts of this clonotype. The chain uses TRBV28 and TRBJ2-4; the D gene is possibly TRBD1 (5 bases). CDR1 and CDR2 (germline): MDHEN, SYDVKM. The CDR3 extends over 16 amino acids. V was cut by 5 bases and J by 1 base, with 15 bases left in between. In DNA, the CDR3 is TGTGCCAGCAGTCCTACAGGTGGCAGCGCCAAAAACATTCAGTACTTC. It specifies CASSPTGGSAKNIQYF.

The CDR3 bases are TGCGCCAGCAGCTTCGCAGGACTCCTTTGGGAGACCCAGTACTTC. It is translated as CASSFAGLLWETQYF. This chain uses TRBV5-1 with TRBJ2-5, with D maybe TRBD2 (5 bases). From germline, CDR1 is SGHRS and CDR2 YFSETQ. Between the trimmed V and J ends, which lost 2 bases and 5 bases, there was a span of 16 bases. The CDR3 is 15 residues long.

The CDR3 region is CASRATENQPQHF. The CDR3 DNA is TGTGCCAGCAGAGCGACAGAGAATCAGCCCCAGCATTTT. The chain is built from TRBV6-5 and TRBJ1-5; tentative D call: TRBD1 (5 bases). The CDR3 runs to 13 residues. Germline V CDR1 and CDR2: MNHEY, SVGAGI. V dropped 6 bases and J dropped 4 bases, with 10 bases sitting between them.

With respect to this clonotype: At one end, the junction sequence differs from germline, possibly due to a read error. This sequence joins TRBV7-7 and TRBJ2-1; perhaps TRBD2 as D (5 bases). Per germline, CDR1 SSHAT and CDR2 FNYEAQ (reference sequence). This CDR3 spans 15 amino acids. In DNA, the CDR3 is TGTGCTAGCAGTTTACTAGTCGGGGTAGACAATGAGCAGTTCTTC. Encoded protein: CASSLLVGVDNEQFF.